A single sample is the source of the 31 T cell receptor beta chains below, sequenced in a study of blood T cell repertoires in COVID-19. Sequencing was performed with immunoSEQ multiplex PCR; in TCRdb, only in-frame clones are kept and a portion is missing. The sample consists of over 350,000 clones, 80% to 90% of them appearing once. What was sequenced was peripheral blood. The receptors here all came from a woman aged 25 to 39 with acute or convalescent COVID-19.

This clone was counted once. The chain recombines TRBV11-2 with TRBJ2-1; TRBD1 agrees at 9 bases. Germline CDR1 SGHAT, CDR2 FQNNGV. V lost 1 base to trimming and J lost 7 bases; unmatched junction nucleotides: 5. The CDR3 length is 15 residues. The CDR3 sequence: CASSLVGQGCNEQFF. CDR3 nucleotide sequence: TGTGCCAGCAGCTTAGTGGGACAGGGATGTAATGAGCAGTTCTTC.

The J gene is TRBJ1-5, the V gene TRBV6-5, with a tentative D call TRBD1 (6 bases). The CDR3 consists of 15 residues. Trimming cost V 2 bases and J 5 bases, with 13 bases left between them. Looked up from germline, CDR1 is MNHEY and CDR2 is SVGAGI. This chain's CDR3 is CASSYGGAGDQPQHF. The CDR3 DNA reads as TGTGCCAGCAGTTACGGGGGGGCTGGGGATCAGCCCCAGCATTTT.

The chain links TRBV11-2 to TRBJ2-1; 9 nucleotides agree with TRBD1. The trim removed 0 bases at V and 6 bases at J, leaving 6 bases unmatched. The germline V gene has CDR1 SGHAT and CDR2 FQNNGV. The length of the CDR3 is 16 residues. The DNA for the CDR3 is TGTGCCAGCAGCTTAGAAAGACAGGGGGGAGGCAATGAGCAGTTCTTC. It yields the protein CASSLERQGGGNEQFF.

This clone was observed a single time. The chain carries TRBV4-1 and TRBJ2-5, with 10 bases that match TRBD2. The trim removed 3 bases at V and 2 bases at J, leaving 6 bases unmatched. The germline V gene encodes CDR1 MGHRA and CDR2 YSYEKL. The CDR3 totals 16 residues. In DNA form, the CDR3 reads TGCGCCAGCAGCCAGAAAAGGACTAGCGGACAAGAGACCCAGTACTTC. It encodes CASSQKRTSGQETQYF.

V usage is TRBV7-2 and J usage is TRBJ2-1; 9 positions agree with TRBD2. The ends lost 6 bases at V and 0 bases at J; junction bases unmatched: 9. Germline V CDR1 and CDR2: SGHTA, FQGNSA. The CDR3 totals 17 residues. The CDR3 loop reads CASRITSGSYSYNEQFF. Here the CDR3 DNA reads TGTGCCAGCAGAATCACTAGCGGGTCATACTCCTACAATGAGCAGTTCTTC. The full variable domain, completed using reference TRBV7-2 and TRBJ2-1, is GAGVSQSPSNKVTEKGKDVELRCDPISGHTALYWYRQSLGQGLEFLIYFQGNSAPDKSGLPSDRFSAERTGGSVSTLTIQRTQQEDSAVYLCASRITSGSYSYNEQFFGPGTRLTVL.

The chain joins TRBV29-1 to TRBJ2-1; D is perhaps TRBD1 (6 bases). The germline V and J ends were trimmed by 3 bases and 4 bases, with 7 bases remaining between them. CDR1 SQVTM and CDR2 ANQGSEA come from the germline V gene. This CDR3 has 12 amino acids. The CDR3 loop reads CSVEDRYNEQFF. CDR3 sequence (DNA): TGCAGCGTTGAGGACAGATACAATGAGCAGTTCTTC.

The chain joins TRBV7-3 to TRBJ2-3, with D tentatively TRBD2 (7 bases). This CDR3 is 15 amino acids long. The V end was cut by 6 bases, the J end by 6 bases, with 19 bases between. CDR1 SGHTA and CDR2 FQGTGA come from the germline V gene. CDR3 protein: CASSKNRGAPDTQYF. The CDR3 region has the DNA TGTGCCAGCAGTAAAAATCGGGGGGCCCCCGATACGCAGTATTTT.

This clone was counted once. CDR3 coding DNA: TGTGCCAGCAGTACGAAGACAGGGGCTAACACTGAAGCTTTCTTT. Amino acids: CASSTKTGANTEAFF. This rearrangement joins TRBV6-5 to TRBJ1-1, with 8 bases aligning to TRBD1. V lost 5 bases to trimming and J lost 2 bases; unmatched junction nucleotides: 7. The CDR3 covers 15 residues. The germline V gene has CDR1 MNHEY and CDR2 SVGAGI.

This sequence joins TRBV30 and TRBJ1-6; D is unresolved. This CDR3 is 14 amino acids long. The V gene lost 0 bases and the J gene lost 6 bases, with 9 bases spanning the gap. Germline V CDR1 and CDR2: GTSNPN, SVGIG (reference sequence). The chain's CDR3 is CAWSVRQSNSPLHF. Written as DNA, the CDR3 is TGTGCCTGGAGTGTGAGACAATCTAATTCACCCCTCCACTTT.

The chain couples TRBV5-4 to TRBJ2-4, with D unresolved. Germline CDR1 reads SGHNT; CDR2 reads YYREEE (reference sequence). CDR3 length: 15 residues. V was cut by 0 bases and J by 8 bases, with 15 bases left in between. Written as DNA, the CDR3 is TGTGCCAGCAGCTTGGGCCCGGGTAAAGAGGACATTCAGTACTTC. This codes for CASSLGPGKEDIQYF. The full variable domain, its missing parts supplied by reference TRBV5-4 and TRBJ2-4, is ETGVTQSPTHLIKTRGQQVTLRCSSQSGHNTVSWYQQALGQGPQFIFQYYREEENGRGNFPPRFSGLQFPNYSSELNVNALELDDSALYLCASSLGPGKEDIQYFGAGTRLSVL.

V usage is TRBV4-2 and J usage is TRBJ2-4, with D maybe TRBD1 (6 bases). The CDR3 runs to 17 residues. V was cut by 0 bases and J by 0 bases, with 12 bases left in between. The germline V gene encodes CDR1 LGHNA and CDR2 YNFKEQ. The CDR3 here is CASSQERTDPAKNIQYF. CDR3 in DNA: TGTGCCAGCAGCCAAGAAAGGACAGACCCAGCCAAAAACATTCAGTACTTC.

This rearrangement joins TRBV6-6 to TRBJ1-6; 11 bases match TRBD1. This CDR3 is 15 amino acids long. The V segment lost 7 bases and the J segment 7 bases; nucleotides outside the gene matches: 6. Germline values: CDR1 MNHNY, CDR2 SVGAGI (reference sequence). CDR3 coding DNA: TGTGCCAGCAAGGACAGGGGGCAGGGCAATTCACCCCTCCACTTT. This translates into CASKDRGQGNSPLHF.

The V call is TRBV2, the J call TRBJ1-2; 10 positions match TRBD1. The junction had 5 bases not matched to a gene; V was cut back by 6 bases and J by 7 bases. Germline V lookup: CDR1 SNHLY, CDR2 FYNNEI. This CDR3 has 13 residues. Here the CDR3 reads CASSGTGVAGYTF. CDR3 DNA: TGTGCCAGCAGCGGGACAGGGGTTGCTGGCTACACCTTC.

This rearrangement joins TRBV4-1 to TRBJ2-3; TRBD2 aligns across 12 bases. Trimming took 0 bases from V and 8 from J; bases not matched to a gene: 9. Germline assignment: CDR1 MGHRA and CDR2 YSYEKL. The CDR3 length is 17 residues. This CDR3 is CASSQDLTSGGLSTQYF. As DNA, the CDR3 is TGCGCCAGCAGCCAAGATCTAACTAGCGGGGGGTTGAGTACGCAGTATTTT.

The V and J genes are TRBV7-3 and TRBJ1-1; tentatively, D is TRBD1 (5 bases). Germline CDR1 and CDR2: SGHTA and FQGTGA. The ends were cut back, 2 bases at V and 4 bases at J, with 11 bases in the middle. This CDR3 region has 14 residues. CDR3 residues: CASSLLGGGTEAFF. The DNA of the CDR3 is TGTGCCAGCAGCTTATTGGGGGGAGGCACTGAAGCTTTCTTT.

This clone was found once. This chain joins TRBV9 and TRBJ1-2, with 8 nucleotides matching TRBD1. V was pared by 0 bases and J by 3 bases, with 4 bases of the junction left unmatched. This CDR3 has 15 residues. Germline loops: CDR1 SGDLS, CDR2 YYNGEE. CDR3 DNA: TGTGCCAGCAGCGTAGCGGACAGGGTTGACTATGGCTACACCTTC. Translating gives CASSVADRVDYGYTF.

The chain recombines TRBV30 with TRBJ1-1; D gene uncertain. The germline CDR1 and CDR2 sequences are GTSNPN and SVGIG (reference sequence). The CDR3 is 11 amino acids. With 5 bases removed from V and 2 bases from J, the gap between germline ends came to 6 bases. The CDR3 bases are TGTGCCTGGGTCCAAAACACTGAAGCTTTCTTT. It specifies CAWVQNTEAFF.

V is TRBV19 and J is TRBJ2-3; the match to TRBD2 covers 14 bases. Germline V gene sequence: CDR1 LNHDA, CDR2 SQIVND (reference sequence). CDR3 length equals 13 residues. In DNA form, the CDR3 reads TGTTCGACTAGCGGGGGGGCCGCAGATACGCAGTATTTT. This encodes CSTSGGAADTQYF.

This chain links TRBV2 with TRBJ1-6, with 8 nucleotides matching TRBD1. Germline assignment: CDR1 SNHLY and CDR2 FYNNEI. This CDR3 has 14 amino acids. The V and J ends lost 6 bases and 7 bases, in that order; junction bases with no gene match: 5. The CDR3 loop is CASREGQANSPLHF. DNA of the CDR3: TGTGCCAGCAGGGAGGGACAGGCCAATTCACCCCTCCACTTT.

V usage is TRBV9 and J usage is TRBJ1-6; D is unresolved. V was cut by 4 bases and J by 0 bases, with 5 bases left in between. The CDR3 totals 14 residues. CDR1 and CDR2 (germline): SGDLS, YYNGEE. CDR3 sequence: CASSPSSYNSPLHF. The CDR3 DNA is TGTGCCAGCAGCCCTAGCTCCTATAATTCACCCCTCCACTTT.

Points on this clone: The junction differs from germline at one of its ends, possibly a read error. This sequence joins TRBV11-2 and TRBJ1-2; D gene ambiguous. The CDR3 totals 14 residues. CDR1 is SGHAT, CDR2 FQNNGV, per germline. The CDR3 region is CASSLGRGPYDYTF. The CDR3 DNA reads TGTGCCAGCAGCTTAGGCCGCGGGCCATATGACTACACCTTC.

The rearrangement links TRBV7-3 to TRBJ2-1, with D possibly being TRBD2 (6 bases). The CDR3 length is 15 residues. V shed 5 bases and J shed 7 bases, with 18 bases lying between them. Germline V gene data show CDR1 as SGHTA and CDR2 as FQGTGA. CDR3 loop: CASSPQPAGLNEQFF. The CDR3 DNA is TGTGCCAGCAGCCCCCAGCCAGCCGGACTAAATGAGCAGTTCTTC.

The chain combines TRBV2 with TRBJ1-5; D unclear. The V end lost 5 bases, the J end lost 0 bases, and 11 bases lay between the germline ends. Germline CDR1 and CDR2: SNHLY and FYNNEI. The CDR3 contains 15 residues. CDR3 in DNA: TGTGCCAGCAGTAGAGCAGGCAATAGCAATCAGCCCCAGCATTTT. Amino acids: CASSRAGNSNQPQHF.

There are many counts of this clone. The CDR3 nucleotides are TGTGCCAGCAGAACGGGAGGGGGCGGGAACGAGCAGTACTTC. Translating it yields CASRTGGGGNEQYF. The V gene is TRBV27, the J gene TRBJ2-7; a possible D gene is TRBD2 (8 bases). Trimming left V 6 bases short and J 5 bases short, with 17 bases between. The CDR3 is 14 residues long. Germline CDR1 MNHEY, CDR2 SMNVEV (reference sequence).

V usage is TRBV4-2 and J usage is TRBJ2-1; perhaps TRBD2 as D (5 bases). V lost 1 base to trimming and J lost 6 bases, with 13 bases between them. Germline values: CDR1 LGHNA, CDR2 YNFKEQ. The CDR3 has 15 residues. CDR3 amino acids: CASSQGTRAPNEQFF. CDR3 bases: TGTGCCAGCAGCCAAGGGACTCGGGCGCCCAATGAGCAGTTCTTC.

The V and J genes are TRBV12-3 or TRBV12-4 and TRBJ2-5; D gene ambiguous. Trimming took off 6 bases at V and 1 base at J, with 6 bases between the two ends. The CDR3 extends over 12 amino acids. The CDR3 reads CASSRAQETQYF. In DNA, the CDR3 is TGTGCCAGCAGCCGAGCCCAAGAGACCCAGTACTTC.

The chain joins TRBV2 to TRBJ2-3, with 7 positions matching TRBD1. This CDR3 spans 11 amino acids. Losses at the gene ends were 6 bases for V and 11 bases for J; bases not matched to a gene: 5. The V gene's germline CDR1 is SNHLY and CDR2 FYNNEI. CDR3 nucleotide sequence: TGTGCCAGCAGGGGGACAGAAGGGCAGTATTTT. This translates into CASRGTEGQYF.

V usage is TRBV15 and J usage is TRBJ2-5; D possibly corresponds to TRBD1 (5 bases). This CDR3 comprises 15 residues. The V gene's germline CDR1 is LNHNV and CDR2 YYDKDF (reference sequence). V lost 5 bases, J lost 4 bases, and 17 bases lay in between. The CDR3 region is CATSSGNFGGETQYF. In DNA, the CDR3 is TGTGCCACCAGCTCAGGGAATTTTGGCGGAGAGACCCAGTACTTC.

V is TRBV18 and J is TRBJ2-2, with unresolved D. Germline V gene sequence: CDR1 KGHSH, CDR2 LQKENI. This CDR3 spans 15 amino acids. The ends were cut back, 2 bases at V and 0 bases at J, with 7 bases in the middle. In DNA form, the CDR3 reads TGTGCCAGCTCACCAACAGAAGCGAACACCGGGGAGCTGTTTTTT. It is translated as CASSPTEANTGELFF.

The V and J genes are TRBV19 and TRBJ2-1, with 11 bases that match TRBD2. V lost 3 bases, J lost 12 bases, and 7 bases stayed unmatched. CDR1 LNHDA and CDR2 SQIVND come from the germline V gene (reference sequence). The CDR3 is made up of 14 amino acids. CDR3: CASSIASGGSRQFF. The CDR3 DNA follows: TGTGCCAGTAGTATTGCTAGCGGGGGGTCTCGGCAGTTCTTC.

The chain combines TRBV15 with TRBJ2-7; possible D gene TRBD2, 5 bases. Trimming pared 1 base from V and 4 bases from J, leaving 5 bases between. The germline V gene encodes CDR1 LNHNV and CDR2 YYDKDF (reference sequence). The CDR3 extends over 12 amino acids. CDR3 coding DNA: TGTGCCACCAGCAGAGGGGAGTACGAGCAGTACTTC. This encodes CATSRGEYEQYF.